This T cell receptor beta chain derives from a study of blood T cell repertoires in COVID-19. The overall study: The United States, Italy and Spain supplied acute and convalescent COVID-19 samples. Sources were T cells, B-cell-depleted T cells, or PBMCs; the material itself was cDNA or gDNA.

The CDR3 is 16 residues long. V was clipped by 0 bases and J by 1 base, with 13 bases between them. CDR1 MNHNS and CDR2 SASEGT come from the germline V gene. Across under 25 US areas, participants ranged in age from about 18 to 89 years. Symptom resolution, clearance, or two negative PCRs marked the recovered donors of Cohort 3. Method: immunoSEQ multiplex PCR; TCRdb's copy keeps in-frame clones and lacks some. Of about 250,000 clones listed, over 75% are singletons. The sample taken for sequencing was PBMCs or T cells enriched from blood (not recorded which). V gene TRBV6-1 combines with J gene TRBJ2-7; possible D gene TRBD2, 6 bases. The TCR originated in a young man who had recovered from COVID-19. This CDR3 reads CASSEAGGGESYEQYF. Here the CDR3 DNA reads TGTGCCAGCAGTGAAGCCGGGGGTGGAGAGTCCTACGAGCAGTACTTC.